The sequence of this T cell receptor (beta chain) was determined in a study of cytomegalovirus exposure and HLA in healthy donors. Overall study context: Membership in the Caucasian-associated ancestry cluster was found for around four fifths of roughly 400 genotyped donors. Study-wide points: Productive status was seen about 87% or about 30% of the time for most TCR beta V segments in an earlier analysis. Later analysis associated a missense DCLRE1C variant with TCR beta V- and J-gene trimming.

The PCR was carried out with 60 Vbeta primers and 13 Jbeta primers. Measured with immunoSEQ multiplex PCR; TCRdb has only the in-frame clones, and not every one. This sample has about 130,000 clones, with roughly four fifths found just once. Details on this clone: Its antigen is not known.

Germline V gene data show CDR1 as GTSNPN and CDR2 as SVGIG (reference sequence). The V and J ends lost 0 bases and 1 base, in that order; junction bases with no gene match: 2. This CDR3 comprises 14 residues. This TCR came from a woman in her 40s in good health and CMV-seropositive. This chain links TRBV30 with TRBJ1-1, with TRBD1 matching over 7 bases. Sequencing was performed on PBMCs. As DNA, the CDR3 is TGTGCCTGGAGTGTGACAGGGAGGAACACTGAAGCTTTCTTT. Amino acid sequence: CAWSVTGRNTEAFF.